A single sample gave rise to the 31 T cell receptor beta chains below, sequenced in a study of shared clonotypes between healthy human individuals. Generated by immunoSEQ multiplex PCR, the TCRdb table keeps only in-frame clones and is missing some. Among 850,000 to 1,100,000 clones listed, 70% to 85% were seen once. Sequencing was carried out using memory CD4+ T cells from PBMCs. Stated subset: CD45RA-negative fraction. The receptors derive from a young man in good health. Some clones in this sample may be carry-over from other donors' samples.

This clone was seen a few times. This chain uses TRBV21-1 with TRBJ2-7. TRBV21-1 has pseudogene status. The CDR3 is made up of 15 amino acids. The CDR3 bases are TGTGCCAGCAGCAAAATTCGGGGCAGGCCCTACGAGCAGTACTTC. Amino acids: CASSKIRGRPYEQYF.

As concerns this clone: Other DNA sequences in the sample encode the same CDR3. CDR3 amino acids: CASSLASDQPQHF. For the CDR3, the DNA is TGCGCCAGCAGCTTGGCTTCCGATCAGCCCCAGCATTTT. The rearrangement uses TRBV5-1 and TRBJ1-5; no firm D call. The CDR3 consists of 13 residues. Trimming stripped 0 bases from V and 5 bases from J, with 6 bases between. Per the germline V gene, CDR1 is SGHRS and CDR2 is YFSETQ.

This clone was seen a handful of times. CDR3 DNA sequence: TGTGCCAGCAGCTTTTCCTTTGGGACTAGACTGGCCGGGGAGCTGTTTTTT. Its translation: CASSFSFGTRLAGELFF. The V call is TRBV13, the J call TRBJ2-2; 8 bases agree with TRBD2. J gave up 6 bases and V 3 bases, and 12 bases lay outside the gene matches. From germline, CDR1 is PRHDT and CDR2 FYEKMQ (reference sequence). The CDR3 has 17 amino acids.

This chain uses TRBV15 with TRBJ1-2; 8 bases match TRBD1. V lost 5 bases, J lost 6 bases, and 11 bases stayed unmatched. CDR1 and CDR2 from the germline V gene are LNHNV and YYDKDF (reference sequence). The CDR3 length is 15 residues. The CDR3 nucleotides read TGTGCCACCAGCCCGCGACAGGGGAGCACTGATGGCTACACCTTC. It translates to CATSPRQGSTDGYTF.

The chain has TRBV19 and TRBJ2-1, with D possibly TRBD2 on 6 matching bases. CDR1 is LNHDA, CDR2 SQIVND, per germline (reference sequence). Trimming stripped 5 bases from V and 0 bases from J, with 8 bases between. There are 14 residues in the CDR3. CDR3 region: CASSLLASYNEQFF. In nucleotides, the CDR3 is TGTGCCAGTAGTCTACTAGCCTCCTACAATGAGCAGTTCTTC.

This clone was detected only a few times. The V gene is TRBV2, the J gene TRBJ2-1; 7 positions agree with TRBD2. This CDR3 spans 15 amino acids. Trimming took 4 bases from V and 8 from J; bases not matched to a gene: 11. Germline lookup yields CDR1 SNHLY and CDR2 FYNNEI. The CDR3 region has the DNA TGTGCCAGCAGTGGGGAGGGCGGCCGGGGTGATGAGCAGTTCTTC. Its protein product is CASSGEGGRGDEQFF. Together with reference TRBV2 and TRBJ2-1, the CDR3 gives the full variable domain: EPEVTQTPSHQVTQMGQEVILRCVPISNHLYFYWYRQILGQKVEFLVSFYNNEISEKSEIFDDQFSVERPDGSNFTLKIRSTKLEDSAMYFCASSGEGGRGDEQFFGPGTRLTVL.

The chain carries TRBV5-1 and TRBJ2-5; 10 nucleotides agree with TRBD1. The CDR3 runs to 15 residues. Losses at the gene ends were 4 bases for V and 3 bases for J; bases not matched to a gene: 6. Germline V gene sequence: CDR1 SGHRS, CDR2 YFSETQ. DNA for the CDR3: TGCGCCAGCAGCCGCGACGGGACAGGGGAAGAGACCCAGTACTTC. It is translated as CASSRDGTGEETQYF.

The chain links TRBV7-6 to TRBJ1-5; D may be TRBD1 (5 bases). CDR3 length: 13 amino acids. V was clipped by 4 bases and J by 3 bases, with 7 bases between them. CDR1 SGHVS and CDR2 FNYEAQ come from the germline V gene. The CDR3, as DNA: TGTGCCAGCAGCTCGACAGACAATCAGCCCCAGCATTTT. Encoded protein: CASSSTDNQPQHF.

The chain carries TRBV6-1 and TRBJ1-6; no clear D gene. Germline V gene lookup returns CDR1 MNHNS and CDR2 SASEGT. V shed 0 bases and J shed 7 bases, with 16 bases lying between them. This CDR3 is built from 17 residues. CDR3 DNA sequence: TGTGCCAGCAGTGAAGCGTTGAGAGGGAGAGCAAATTCACCCCTCCACTTT. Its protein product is CASSEALRGRANSPLHF.

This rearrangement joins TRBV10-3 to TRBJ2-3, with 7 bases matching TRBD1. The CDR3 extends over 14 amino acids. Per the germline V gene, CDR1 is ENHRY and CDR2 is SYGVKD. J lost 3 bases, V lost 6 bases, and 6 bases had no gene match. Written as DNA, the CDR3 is TGTGCCATCAGCCTCCAACAGGGGACAGATACGCAGTATTTT. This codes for CAISLQQGTDTQYF.

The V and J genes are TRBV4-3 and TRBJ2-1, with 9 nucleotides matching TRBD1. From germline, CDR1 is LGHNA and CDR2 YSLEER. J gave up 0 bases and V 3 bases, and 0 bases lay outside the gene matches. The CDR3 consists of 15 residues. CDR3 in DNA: TGCGCCAGCAGCCAGACAGGGGGCTCCTACAATGAGCAGTTCTTC. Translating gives CASSQTGGSYNEQFF.

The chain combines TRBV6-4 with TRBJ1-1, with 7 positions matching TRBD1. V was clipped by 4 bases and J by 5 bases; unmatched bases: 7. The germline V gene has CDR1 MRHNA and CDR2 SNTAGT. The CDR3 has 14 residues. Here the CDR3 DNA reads TGTGCCAGCAGTGGACGACAGGGAACGACTGAAGCTTTCTTT. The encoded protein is CASSGRQGTTEAFF.

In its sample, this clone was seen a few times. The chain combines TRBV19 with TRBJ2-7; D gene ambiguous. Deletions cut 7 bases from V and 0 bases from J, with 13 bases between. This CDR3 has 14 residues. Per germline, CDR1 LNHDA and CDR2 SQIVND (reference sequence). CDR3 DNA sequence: TGTGCCAGTACCGAGAGCCGGTTCTCCTACGAGCAGTACTTC. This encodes CASTESRFSYEQYF.

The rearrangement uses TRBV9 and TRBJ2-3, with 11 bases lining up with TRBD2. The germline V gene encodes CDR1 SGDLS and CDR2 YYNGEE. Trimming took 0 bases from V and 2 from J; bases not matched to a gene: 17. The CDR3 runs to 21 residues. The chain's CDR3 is CASSVGAEGARTSGYTDTQYF. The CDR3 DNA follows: TGTGCCAGCAGCGTAGGTGCCGAGGGGGCTAGGACTAGCGGGTACACAGATACGCAGTATTTT.

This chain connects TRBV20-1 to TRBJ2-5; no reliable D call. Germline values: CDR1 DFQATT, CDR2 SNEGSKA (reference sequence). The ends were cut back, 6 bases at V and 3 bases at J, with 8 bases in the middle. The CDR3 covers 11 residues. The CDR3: CSAPHEETQYF. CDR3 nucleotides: TGCAGTGCCCCACACGAAGAGACCCAGTACTTC.

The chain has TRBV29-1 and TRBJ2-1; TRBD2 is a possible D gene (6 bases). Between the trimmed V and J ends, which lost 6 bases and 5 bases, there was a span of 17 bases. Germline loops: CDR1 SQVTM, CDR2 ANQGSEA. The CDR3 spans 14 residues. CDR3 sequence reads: CSVDAQRANNEQFF. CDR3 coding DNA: TGCAGCGTCGATGCCCAGCGGGCGAACAATGAGCAGTTCTTC.

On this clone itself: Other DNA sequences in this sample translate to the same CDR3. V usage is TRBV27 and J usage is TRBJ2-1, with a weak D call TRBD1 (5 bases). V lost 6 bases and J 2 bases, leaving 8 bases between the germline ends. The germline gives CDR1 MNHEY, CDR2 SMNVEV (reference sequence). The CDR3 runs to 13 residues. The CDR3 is CASRPTAYNEQFF. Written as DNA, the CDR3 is TGTGCCAGCAGACCGACAGCCTACAATGAGCAGTTCTTC.

CDR3 protein: CASEGAGGFDYGYTF. CDR3 DNA: TGTGCCAGTGAGGGGGCAGGGGGTTTCGACTATGGCTACACCTTC. V and J are TRBV6-4 and TRBJ1-2, with 7 bases fitting TRBD1. Germline lookup yields CDR1 MRHNA and CDR2 SNTAGT. This CDR3 region has 15 residues. The V and J ends lost 9 bases and 3 bases, in that order; junction bases with no gene match: 13.

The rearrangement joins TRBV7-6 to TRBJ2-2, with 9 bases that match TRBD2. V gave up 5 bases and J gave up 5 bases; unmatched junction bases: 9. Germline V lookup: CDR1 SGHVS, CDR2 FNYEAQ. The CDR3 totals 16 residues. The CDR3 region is CASSPNAGGGTGELFF. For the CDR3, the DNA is TGTGCCAGCAGCCCTAATGCGGGAGGGGGAACCGGGGAGCTGTTTTTT.

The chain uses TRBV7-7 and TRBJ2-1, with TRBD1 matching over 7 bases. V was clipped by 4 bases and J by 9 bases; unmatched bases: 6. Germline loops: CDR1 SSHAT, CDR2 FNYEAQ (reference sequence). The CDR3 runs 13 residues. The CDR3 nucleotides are TGTGCCAGCAGCTCGAACAGGGGCGGTGAGCAGTTCTTC. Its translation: CASSSNRGGEQFF.

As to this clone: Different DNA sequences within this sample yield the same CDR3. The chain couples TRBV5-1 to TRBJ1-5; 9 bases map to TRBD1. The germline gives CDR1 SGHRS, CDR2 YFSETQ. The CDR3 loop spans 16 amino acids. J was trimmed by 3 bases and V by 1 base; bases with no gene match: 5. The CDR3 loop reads CASSLTGTGPNQPQHF. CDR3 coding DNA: TGCGCCAGCAGCTTGACCGGGACAGGGCCCAATCAGCCCCAGCATTTT.

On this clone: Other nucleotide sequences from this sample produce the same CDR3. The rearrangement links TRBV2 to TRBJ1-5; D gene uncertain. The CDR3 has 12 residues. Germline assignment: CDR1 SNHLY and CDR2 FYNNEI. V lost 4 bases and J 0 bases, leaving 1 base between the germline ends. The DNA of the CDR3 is TGTGCCAGCAGTGGTAGCAATCAGCCCCAGCATTTT. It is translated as CASSGSNQPQHF. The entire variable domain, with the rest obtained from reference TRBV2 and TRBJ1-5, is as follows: EPEVTQTPSHQVTQMGQEVILRCVPISNHLYFYWYRQILGQKVEFLVSFYNNEISEKSEIFDDQFSVERPDGSNFTLKIRSTKLEDSAMYFCASSGSNQPQHFGDGTRLSIL.

The CDR3 region is CASSFLRGSYEQYF. The DNA for the CDR3 is TGCGCCAGCAGCTTCCTTAGAGGGTCCTACGAGCAGTACTTC. The chain recombines TRBV5-1 with TRBJ2-7; D is possibly TRBD2 (5 bases). Trimming removed 2 bases at V and 1 base at J, with 10 bases between. CDR1 is SGHRS, CDR2 YFSETQ, per germline. CDR3 length: 14 residues.

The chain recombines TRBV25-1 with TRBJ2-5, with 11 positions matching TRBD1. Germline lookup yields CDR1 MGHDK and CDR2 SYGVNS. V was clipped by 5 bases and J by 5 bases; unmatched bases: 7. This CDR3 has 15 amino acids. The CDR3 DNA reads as TGTGCCAGCAGTCACACCGGGACAGGGGGGGAGACCCAGTACTTC. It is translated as CASSHTGTGGETQYF.

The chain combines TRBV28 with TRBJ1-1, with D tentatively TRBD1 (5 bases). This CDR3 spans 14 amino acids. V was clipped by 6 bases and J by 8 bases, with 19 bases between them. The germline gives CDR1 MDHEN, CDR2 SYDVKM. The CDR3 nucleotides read TGTGCCAGCAGCCTTGGGGGGGAACTAAGAGAAGCTTTCTTT. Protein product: CASSLGGELREAFF.

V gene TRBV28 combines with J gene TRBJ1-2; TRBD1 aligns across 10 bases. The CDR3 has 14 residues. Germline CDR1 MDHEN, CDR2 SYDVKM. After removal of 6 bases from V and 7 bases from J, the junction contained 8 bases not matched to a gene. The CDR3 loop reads CASSPADRGRGYTF. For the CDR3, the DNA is TGTGCCAGCAGCCCAGCAGACAGGGGGCGTGGCTACACCTTC.

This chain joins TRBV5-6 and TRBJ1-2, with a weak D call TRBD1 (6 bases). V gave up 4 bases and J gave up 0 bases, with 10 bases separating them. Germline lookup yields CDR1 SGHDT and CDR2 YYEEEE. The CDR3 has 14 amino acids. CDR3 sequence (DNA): TGTGCCAGCAGCCCTTCAGGGGCTAACTATGGCTACACCTTC. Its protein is CASSPSGANYGYTF.

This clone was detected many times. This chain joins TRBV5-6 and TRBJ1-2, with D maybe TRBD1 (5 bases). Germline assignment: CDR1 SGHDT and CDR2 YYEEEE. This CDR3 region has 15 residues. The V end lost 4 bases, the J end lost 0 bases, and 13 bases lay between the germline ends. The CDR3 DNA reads TGTGCCAGCAGCCTCGTAGGGGAAGCTAACTATGGCTACACCTTC. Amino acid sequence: CASSLVGEANYGYTF.

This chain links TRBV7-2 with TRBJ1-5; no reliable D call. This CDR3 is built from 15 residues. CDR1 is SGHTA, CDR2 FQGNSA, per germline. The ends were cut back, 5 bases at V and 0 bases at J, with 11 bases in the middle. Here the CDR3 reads CASSPHHLSNQPQHF. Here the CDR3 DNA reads TGTGCCAGCAGCCCCCATCACCTTAGCAATCAGCCCCAGCATTTT.

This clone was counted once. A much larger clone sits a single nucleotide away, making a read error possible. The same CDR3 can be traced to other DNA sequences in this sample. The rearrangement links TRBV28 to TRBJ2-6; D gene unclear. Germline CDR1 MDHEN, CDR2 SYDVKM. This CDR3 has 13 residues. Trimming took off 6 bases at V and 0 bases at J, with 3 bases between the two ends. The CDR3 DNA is TGTGCCAGCAGACTCTCTGGGGCCAACGTCCTGACTTTC. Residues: CASRLSGANVLTF.

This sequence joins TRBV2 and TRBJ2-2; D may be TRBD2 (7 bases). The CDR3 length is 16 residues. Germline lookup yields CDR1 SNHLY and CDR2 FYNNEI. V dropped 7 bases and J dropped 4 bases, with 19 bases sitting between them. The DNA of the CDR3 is TGTGCCAGCACCTTACGGGCGGGGGCGCGCACCGGGGAGCTGTTTTTT. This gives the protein CASTLRAGARTGELFF. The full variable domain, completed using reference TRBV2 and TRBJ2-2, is EPEVTQTPSHQVTQMGQEVILRCVPISNHLYFYWYRQILGQKVEFLVSFYNNEISEKSEIFDDQFSVERPDGSNFTLKIRSTKLEDSAMYFCASTLRAGARTGELFFGEGSRLTVL.